These 5 T cell receptor beta chains came from one sample sequenced in a study of identical twins. TCRdb called the 5' RACE reads again in MiXCR, with one record for every CDR3 protein. The table has hundreds of thousands of distinct CDR3 sequences, approximately 24% seen once. In addition, the sample was reused for a study of T cells expressing NK-cell markers.

What was sequenced was CD4+ T cells sorted from blood. The origin of the receptors is a young woman in good health.

The chain carries TRBV11-2 and TRBJ2-2; TRBD2 matches 10 bases. The J segment lost 8 bases and the V segment lost 6 bases, leaving 9 bases of the junction unmatched. This CDR3 is built from 15 residues. CDR1 is SGHAT, CDR2 FQNNGV, per germline. CDR3 sequence (DNA): TGTGCCAGCAGTCTAGCGGGAGTGAGGTGTGGGGAGCTGTTTTTT. Translation: CASSLAGVRCGELFF.

The table lists this clonotype with a few counts. The chain employs TRBV6-2 or TRBV6-3 and TRBJ2-7; TRBD2 aligns across 10 bases. There are 15 residues in the CDR3. V gave up 0 bases and J gave up 3 bases; unmatched junction bases: 2. Germline assignment: CDR1 MNHEY and CDR2 SVGEGT. The DNA for the CDR3 is TGTGCCAGCAGTTACTCCACTAGCGGGAACTACGAGCAGTACTTC. It translates to CASSYSTSGNYEQYF.

This clonotype showed up just a few times. The chain has TRBV5-5 and TRBJ2-5; D is uncertain. The CDR3 has 16 amino acids. Trimming removed 0 bases from V and 2 bases from J, with 14 bases in between. CDR1 is SGHKS, CDR2 YYEKEE, per germline (reference sequence). The CDR3: CASSLVKASLQETQYF. The CDR3 DNA reads TGTGCCAGCAGCTTGGTGAAAGCGAGCCTTCAAGAGACCCAGTACTTC. Together with reference TRBV5-5 and TRBJ2-5, the CDR3 gives the full variable domain: DAGVTQSPTHLIKTRGQQVTLRCSPISGHKSVSWYQQVLGQGPQFIFQYYEKEERGRGNFPDRFSARQFPNYSSELNVNALLLGDSALYLCASSLVKASLQETQYFGPGTRLLVL.

The count of this clonotype is one. CDR3 sequence (DNA): TGCGCCAGCAGCCAGGAGGACAGGGCCGCCGGGGAGCTGTTTTTT. Protein sequence: CASSQEDRAAGELFF. The chain carries TRBV4-3 and TRBJ2-2; 8 bases match TRBD1. Germline lookup yields CDR1 LGHNA and CDR2 YSLEER. The CDR3 extends over 15 amino acids. Losses at the gene ends were 3 bases for V and 6 bases for J; bases not matched to a gene: 6.

This clonotype turned up a few times. The rearrangement joins TRBV20-1 to TRBJ2-3; 7 bases fit TRBD2. V trimming: 2 bases; J trimming: 2 bases; junction bases outside the gene matches: 7. This CDR3 region has 15 residues. The germline V gene encodes CDR1 DFQATT and CDR2 SNEGSKA (reference sequence). The CDR3 DNA reads as TGCAGTGCTAGATGGCTAGCGGTAATCACAGATACGCAGTATTTT. Residues: CSARWLAVITDTQYF.